These 28 T cell receptor beta chains share one sample of origin, sequenced in a study of blood T cell repertoires in COVID-19. Clones were read by immunoSEQ multiplex PCR, and TCRdb kept only the in-frame ones, dropping some. The table shows more than 150,000 clones, with 84% occurring only once. Input material: peripheral blood. These receptors came from a human donor in a cohort sampled during active COVID-19.

The chain employs TRBV29-1 and TRBJ1-1, with no clear D. Germline lookup yields CDR1 SQVTM and CDR2 ANQGSEA. With 3 bases removed from V and 1 base from J, the gap between germline ends came to 9 bases. The CDR3 extends over 13 amino acids. DNA for the CDR3: TGCAGCGTTGATCTGCACAAGAACACTGAAGCTTTCTTT. This encodes CSVDLHKNTEAFF.

This clone has a single count. This sequence joins TRBV9 and TRBJ2-1; a possible D gene is TRBD2 (7 bases). This CDR3 contains 16 residues. Germline CDR1 is SGDLS and CDR2 is YYNGEE. V was trimmed by 0 bases and J by 3 bases, leaving 13 bases between them. The CDR3 region has the DNA TGTGCCAGCAGCGTAGATGGCGGGGGCGACTACAATGAGCAGTTCTTC. Its translation is CASSVDGGGDYNEQFF.

Only a few counts were recorded for this clone. The chain links TRBV2 to TRBJ1-6; weak D call: TRBD1 (6 bases). Trimming removed 6 bases at V and 4 bases at J, with 10 bases between. Germline V lookup: CDR1 SNHLY, CDR2 FYNNEI. This CDR3 comprises 14 residues. The CDR3 spells CASSQDRYNSPLHF. The CDR3 DNA is TGTGCCAGCAGCCAGGACAGATATAATTCACCCCTCCACTTT.

This chain joins TRBV9 and TRBJ2-1, with 8 bases matching TRBD2. CDR1 and CDR2 (germline): SGDLS, YYNGEE. The trim removed 0 bases at V and 6 bases at J, leaving 5 bases unmatched. The CDR3 is made up of 15 amino acids. CDR3 region: CASSVDGGAGNEQFF. Written as DNA, the CDR3 is TGTGCCAGCAGCGTAGACGGGGGGGCTGGCAATGAGCAGTTCTTC.

The chain carries TRBV3-1 (or the pseudogene TRBV3-2) and TRBJ2-1; the D gene is possibly TRBD2 (5 bases). The V end was cut by 6 bases, the J end by 4 bases, with 7 bases between. From germline, CDR1 is LGHDT and CDR2 YNNKEL (reference sequence). The CDR3 length is 12 residues. The CDR3 is CASSSGYNEQFF. The CDR3 coding sequence is TGTGCCAGCAGTTCGGGGTACAATGAGCAGTTCTTC.

The gene calls are TRBV7-9 and TRBJ1-3, with D tentatively TRBD1 (6 bases). Germline-derived CDR1 and CDR2 are SEHNR and FQNEAQ (reference sequence). V lost 5 bases, J lost 4 bases, and 12 bases lay in between. There are 14 residues in the CDR3. The CDR3 nucleotides are TGTGCCAGCAGCCAAGAGGGGGAGGGAAACACCATATATTTT. Its protein product is CASSQEGEGNTIYF.

V is TRBV7-2 and J is TRBJ2-3; a weak D match, TRBD1 (6 bases). The CDR3 covers 16 residues. V lost 1 base and J 1 base, leaving 12 bases between the germline ends. Germline-derived CDR1 and CDR2 are SGHTA and FQGNSA. CDR3 DNA sequence: TGTGCCAGCAGCTTAGGATTGGGGGCCCGCACAGATACGCAGTATTTT. Amino acids: CASSLGLGARTDTQYF.

The chain employs TRBV5-1 and TRBJ2-3, with D unclear. The V end lost 3 bases, the J end lost 2 bases, and 10 bases lay between the germline ends. The CDR3 is 14 amino acids. Germline V gene lookup returns CDR1 SGHRS and CDR2 YFSETQ. CDR3 loop: CASSSQNFTDTQYF. DNA of the CDR3: TGCGCCAGCAGCTCTCAGAATTTCACAGATACGCAGTATTTT.

The chain carries TRBV5-1 and TRBJ1-3; 7 bases line up with TRBD1. Germline loops: CDR1 SGHRS, CDR2 YFSETQ. The CDR3 extends over 15 amino acids. The J segment lost 1 base and the V segment lost 4 bases, leaving 5 bases of the junction unmatched. The DNA for the CDR3 is TGCGCCAGCAGCCCGGGACAGTATTCTGGAAACACCATATATTTT. This translates into CASSPGQYSGNTIYF.

The genes are TRBV27 and TRBJ2-3; TRBD2 might be the D (6 bases). Deletions cut 4 bases from V and 1 base from J, with 18 bases between. The germline CDR1 and CDR2 sequences are MNHEY and SMNVEV (reference sequence). CDR3 length: 17 amino acids. The CDR3 region is CASSSGDFPFRTDTQYF. For the CDR3, the DNA is TGTGCCAGCAGTTCCGGGGACTTTCCCTTTCGCACAGATACGCAGTATTTT.

The chain uses TRBV5-1 and TRBJ2-1; no clear D gene. This CDR3 has 14 amino acids. Germline V gives CDR1 SGHRS, CDR2 YFSETQ. Trimming stripped 3 bases from V and 0 bases from J, with 7 bases between. The CDR3 is CASSWSSSYNEQFF. The CDR3 nucleotides are TGCGCCAGCAGCTGGTCCAGCTCCTACAATGAGCAGTTCTTC.

V and J are TRBV4-1 and TRBJ2-7; 7 nucleotides line up with TRBD1. CDR1 and CDR2 from the germline V gene are MGHRA and YSYEKL. The V segment lost 2 bases and the J segment 5 bases; nucleotides outside the gene matches: 18. The CDR3 totals 18 residues. The CDR3 DNA reads TGCGCCAGCAGCCAATGGGGACCCACAGGGGAGAGAGCCCACGAGCAGTACTTC. It is translated as CASSQWGPTGERAHEQYF.

As regards this clone: At one end the junction does not follow the germline gene, possibly because of a read error. CDR3 region: CASRIAESSYEQYF. CDR3 in DNA: TGTGCCAGTAGGATAGCGGAGAGCTCCTACGAGCAGTACTTC. The chain recombines TRBV19 with TRBJ2-7; tentatively, D is TRBD2 (6 bases). Germline-derived CDR1 and CDR2 are LNHDA and SQIVND (reference sequence). The CDR3 spans 14 residues.

The chain combines TRBV5-6 with TRBJ2-7; D remains ambiguous. The V gene lost 0 bases and the J gene lost 3 bases, with 7 bases spanning the gap. Germline CDR1 SGHDT, CDR2 YYEEEE. This CDR3 has 13 residues. The CDR3 spells CASSLGPNYEQYF. In DNA, the CDR3 is TGTGCCAGCAGCTTGGGGCCGAACTACGAGCAGTACTTC.

The chain carries TRBV5-4 and TRBJ2-1; 11 nucleotides match TRBD1. The CDR3 contains 14 residues. V lost 4 bases, J lost 7 bases, and 4 bases stayed unmatched. CDR1 and CDR2 (germline): SGHNT, YYREEE (reference sequence). CDR3 protein: CASSPGTGGNEQFF. In nucleotides, the CDR3 is TGTGCCAGCAGCCCTGGGACAGGGGGGAATGAGCAGTTCTTC.

V and J are TRBV28 and TRBJ2-7, with 7 bases that match TRBD1. V lost 4 bases, J lost 3 bases, and 6 bases stayed unmatched. The V gene's germline CDR1 is MDHEN and CDR2 SYDVKM. This CDR3 contains 14 residues. The CDR3, as DNA: TGTGCCAGCAGTTCCCCGGGACAGTTCTACGAGCAGTACTTC. Translating gives CASSSPGQFYEQYF.

This chain uses TRBV11-2 with TRBJ2-5; possibly TRBD2 for D (5 bases). V was pared by 5 bases and J by 2 bases, with 21 bases between. The germline gives CDR1 SGHAT, CDR2 FQNNGV. This CDR3 spans 17 amino acids. This CDR3 is CASSPPSLEFGQETQYF. DNA of the CDR3: TGTGCCAGCAGCCCCCCCTCACTAGAATTTGGGCAAGAGACCCAGTACTTC.

This clone was seen once. For the CDR3, the DNA is TGTGCCAGTAGTATGCTTCGCCAGGCCCTCTATGGCTACACCTTC. Its protein product is CASSMLRQALYGYTF. The rearrangement joins TRBV19 to TRBJ1-2; D not certain. The CDR3 has 15 amino acids. V lost 3 bases, J lost 4 bases, and 15 bases lay in between. Germline CDR1 reads LNHDA; CDR2 reads SQIVND (reference sequence).

The chain employs TRBV5-5 and TRBJ1-5; D unresolved. CDR1 is SGHKS, CDR2 YYEKEE, per germline (reference sequence). CDR3 size: 15 residues. The germline V and J ends were trimmed by 1 base and 0 bases, with 8 bases remaining between them. CDR3 residues: CASSLRGRSNQPQHF. DNA for the CDR3: TGTGCCAGCAGCTTGCGGGGTCGTAGCAATCAGCCCCAGCATTTT. Using reference TRBV5-5 and TRBJ1-5 for the parts outside the CDR3, the full variable domain is DAGVTQSPTHLIKTRGQQVTLRCSPISGHKSVSWYQQVLGQGPQFIFQYYEKEERGRGNFPDRFSARQFPNYSSELNVNALLLGDSALYLCASSLRGRSNQPQHFGDGTRLSIL.

This clone has only a few counts. The V gene is TRBV6-2 or TRBV6-3, the J gene TRBJ1-5; TRBD1 might be the D (5 bases). Germline-derived CDR1 and CDR2 are MNHEY and SVGEGT. The CDR3 is 13 amino acids. V was pared by 6 bases and J by 6 bases, with 12 bases between. The CDR3 sequence is CASSQRTRQPQHF. Here the CDR3 DNA reads TGTGCCAGCAGCCAAAGGACACGTCAGCCCCAGCATTTT.

The chain uses TRBV19 and TRBJ1-1; no clear D. The V end was cut by 7 bases, the J end by 0 bases, with 24 bases between. The CDR3 runs 18 residues. From germline, CDR1 is LNHDA and CDR2 SQIVND (reference sequence). The CDR3 region has the DNA TGTGCCAGTACCCTAGCCCACGAACGCCCCATTATGAACACTGAAGCTTTCTTT. Protein sequence: CASTLAHERPIMNTEAFF.

This sequence joins TRBV4-2 and TRBJ1-1, with D hard to call. Trimming left V 4 bases short and J 5 bases short, with 17 bases between. CDR1 LGHNA and CDR2 YNFKEQ come from the germline V gene. The CDR3 has 15 amino acids. Written as DNA, the CDR3 is TGTGCCAGCAGCCCCTCTTCTGAGGGCGGGACTGAAGCTTTCTTT. It encodes CASSPSSEGGTEAFF.

V gene TRBV3-1 (or the pseudogene TRBV3-2) combines with J gene TRBJ1-2; TRBD1 matches 7 bases. With V trimmed by 0 bases and J by 7 bases, 11 bases remained unmatched. The CDR3 covers 16 residues. Per germline, CDR1 LGHDT and CDR2 YNNKEL (reference sequence). This CDR3 reads CASSQDGTAIGSGYTF. CDR3 DNA: TGTGCCAGCAGCCAAGATGGGACAGCGATTGGTAGTGGCTACACCTTC.

This clone was seen once. The chain uses TRBV10-2 and TRBJ2-3; 12 nucleotides agree with TRBD1. There are 16 residues in the CDR3. Germline V CDR1 and CDR2: WSHSY, SAAADI. V gave up 6 bases and J gave up 5 bases; unmatched junction bases: 9. CDR3 nucleotide sequence: TGCGCCAGCAGCCCAAATTGGGACAGGGGGCGAGATACGCAGTATTTT. Protein: CASSPNWDRGRDTQYF.

As regards this clone: The junction and the germline gene differ at one end; a read error may be behind it. The chain uses TRBV5-1 and TRBJ2-1; D is undetermined. Germline V gives CDR1 SGHRS, CDR2 YFSETQ. The CDR3 covers 12 residues. CDR3 in amino acids: CASSLAPNAPIF. The CDR3 DNA sequence: TGCGCCAGCAGCTTGGCGCCTAATGCCCCAATCTTC.

The chain couples TRBV2 to TRBJ2-3; the match to TRBD2 covers 8 bases. Per the germline V gene, CDR1 is SNHLY and CDR2 is FYNNEI. This CDR3 has 14 amino acids. V lost 9 bases, J lost 7 bases, and 12 bases stayed unmatched. The CDR3 sequence is CARQSGGTRNTQYF. In DNA, the CDR3 is TGTGCCAGACAGAGCGGGGGCACACGAAATACGCAGTATTTT.

The chain couples TRBV4-2 to TRBJ1-5, with D perhaps matching TRBD1 (6 bases). The V end lost 0 bases, the J end lost 9 bases, and 18 bases lay between the germline ends. The CDR3 has 16 residues. Germline CDR1 reads LGHNA; CDR2 reads YNFKEQ. CDR3 sequence: CASSQEGGQPLRPQHF. The CDR3, as DNA: TGTGCCAGCAGCCAAGAGGGTGGACAGCCGCTTAGGCCCCAGCATTTT.

The chain is built from TRBV4-2 and TRBJ1-2; a possible D gene is TRBD1 (6 bases). CDR1 and CDR2 from the germline V gene are LGHNA and YNFKEQ. Trimming pared 0 bases from V and 1 base from J, leaving 12 bases between. The CDR3 loop spans 16 amino acids. The CDR3 nucleotides read TGTGCCAGCAGCCAAGATCCACAGGGCATTAACTATGGCTACACCTTC. It specifies CASSQDPQGINYGYTF.